A single count supports the clone carrying this TCR beta chain. The sample originates from a study of early stage breast cancer tumors. The protocol was immunoSEQ multiplex PCR, while the TCRdb copy is restricted to in-frame clones and leaves out a portion. The repertoire holds 25,000 to 30,000 clones, with around three quarters as singletons. The sequenced sample was blood. The receptor's source is a person in their sixties with breast cancer.

CDR3 in amino acids: CSVARLDSNQPQHF. CDR3 nucleotides: TGCAGCGTTGCCAGGCTCGATAGCAATCAGCCCCAGCATTTT. The chain uses TRBV29-1 and TRBJ1-5, with no clear D. Trimming took 4 bases from V and 0 from J, leaving 10 bases between them. From germline, CDR1 is SQVTM and CDR2 ANQGSEA. This CDR3 has 14 amino acids.